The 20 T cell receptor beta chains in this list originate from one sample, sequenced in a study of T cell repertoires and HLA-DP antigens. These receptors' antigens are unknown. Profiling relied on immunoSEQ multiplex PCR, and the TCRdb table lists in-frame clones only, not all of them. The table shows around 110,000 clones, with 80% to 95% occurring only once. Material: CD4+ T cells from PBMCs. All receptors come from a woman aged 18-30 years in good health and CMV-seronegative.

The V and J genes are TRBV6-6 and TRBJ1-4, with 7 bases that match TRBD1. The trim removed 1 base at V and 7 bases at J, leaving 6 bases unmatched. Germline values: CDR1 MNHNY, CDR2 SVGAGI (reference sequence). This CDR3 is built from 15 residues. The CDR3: CASSYYGQGGEKLFF. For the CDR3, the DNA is TGTGCCAGCAGTTACTACGGGCAGGGGGGTGAAAAACTGTTTTTT.

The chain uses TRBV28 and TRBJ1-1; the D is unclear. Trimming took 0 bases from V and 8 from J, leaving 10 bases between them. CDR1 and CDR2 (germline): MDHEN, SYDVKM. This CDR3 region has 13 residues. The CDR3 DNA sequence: TGTGCCAGCAGTTTATGGACACCTCGAGAAGCTTTCTTT. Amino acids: CASSLWTPREAFF.

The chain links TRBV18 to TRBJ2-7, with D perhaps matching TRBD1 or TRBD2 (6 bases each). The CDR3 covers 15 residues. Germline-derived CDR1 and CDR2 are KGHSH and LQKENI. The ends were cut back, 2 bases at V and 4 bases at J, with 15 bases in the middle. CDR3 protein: CASSPFSEGGYEQYV. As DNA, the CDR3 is TGTGCCAGCTCACCATTCTCAGAGGGGGGATACGAGCAGTACGTC.

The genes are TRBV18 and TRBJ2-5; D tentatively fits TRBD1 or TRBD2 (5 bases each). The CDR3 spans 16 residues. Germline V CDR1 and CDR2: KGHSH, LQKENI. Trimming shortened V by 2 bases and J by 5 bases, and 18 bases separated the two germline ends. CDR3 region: CASSPIGSGTRETQYF. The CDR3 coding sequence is TGTGCCAGCTCACCAATTGGGTCGGGGACCCGTGAGACCCAGTACTTC.

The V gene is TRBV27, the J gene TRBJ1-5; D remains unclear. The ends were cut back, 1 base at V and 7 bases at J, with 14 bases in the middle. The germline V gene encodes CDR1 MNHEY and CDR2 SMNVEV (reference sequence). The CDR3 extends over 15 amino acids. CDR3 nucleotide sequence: TGTGCCAGCAGTTTATTTGGCCAGACACGCCAGCCCCAGCATTTT. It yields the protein CASSLFGQTRQPQHF.

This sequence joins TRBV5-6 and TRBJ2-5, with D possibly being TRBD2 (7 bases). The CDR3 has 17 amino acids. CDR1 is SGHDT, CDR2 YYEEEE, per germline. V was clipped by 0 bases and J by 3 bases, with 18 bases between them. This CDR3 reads CASSLVVRGGSEETQYF. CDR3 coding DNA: TGTGCCAGCAGCTTGGTAGTGAGGGGGGGTTCGGAAGAGACCCAGTACTTC.

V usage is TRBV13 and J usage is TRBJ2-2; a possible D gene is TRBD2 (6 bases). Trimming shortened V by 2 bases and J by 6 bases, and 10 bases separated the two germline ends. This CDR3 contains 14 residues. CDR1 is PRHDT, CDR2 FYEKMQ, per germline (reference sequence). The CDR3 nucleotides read TGTGCCAGCAGCTTATACGGGGGAGCCGGGGAGCTGTTTTTT. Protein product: CASSLYGGAGELFF.

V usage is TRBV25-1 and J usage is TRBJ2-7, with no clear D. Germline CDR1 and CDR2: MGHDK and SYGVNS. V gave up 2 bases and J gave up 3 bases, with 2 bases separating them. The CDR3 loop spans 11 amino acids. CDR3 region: CASSEHYEQYF. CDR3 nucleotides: TGTGCCAGCAGTGAACACTACGAGCAGTACTTC.

The CDR3 sequence is CASSLMGVVPGEQFF. The CDR3 DNA reads as TGTGCCAGCAGTTTGATGGGGGTAGTTCCTGGTGAGCAGTTCTTC. This chain joins TRBV27 and TRBJ2-1, with D tentatively TRBD1 or TRBD2 (5 bases each). Germline CDR1 is MNHEY and CDR2 is SMNVEV (reference sequence). The CDR3 is made up of 15 amino acids. Trimming removed 3 bases from V and 9 bases from J, with 18 bases in between.

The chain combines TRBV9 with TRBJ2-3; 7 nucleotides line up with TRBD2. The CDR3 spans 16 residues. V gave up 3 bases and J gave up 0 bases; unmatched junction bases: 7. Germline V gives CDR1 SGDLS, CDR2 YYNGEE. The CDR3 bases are TGTGCCAGCAGCGCCCGACCTAGCGGAAGCACAGATACGCAGTATTTT. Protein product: CASSARPSGSTDTQYF.

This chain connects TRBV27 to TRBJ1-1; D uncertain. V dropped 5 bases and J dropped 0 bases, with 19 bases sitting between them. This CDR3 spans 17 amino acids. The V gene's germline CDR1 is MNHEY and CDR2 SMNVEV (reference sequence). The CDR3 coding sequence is TGTGCCAGCAGTCGTCACATCGGACCTGGCATGAACACTGAAGCTTTCTTT. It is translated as CASSRHIGPGMNTEAFF.

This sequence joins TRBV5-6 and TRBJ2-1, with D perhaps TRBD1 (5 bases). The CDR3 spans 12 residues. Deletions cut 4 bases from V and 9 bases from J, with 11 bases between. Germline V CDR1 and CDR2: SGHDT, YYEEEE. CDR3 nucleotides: TGTGCCAGCAGCCCAGGGTTGGGTGAGCAGTTCTTC. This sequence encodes CASSPGLGEQFF. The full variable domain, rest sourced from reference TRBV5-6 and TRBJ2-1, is DAGVTQSPTHLIKTRGQQVTLRCSPKSGHDTVSWYQQALGQGPQFIFQYYEEEERQRGNFPDRFSGHQFPNYSSELNVNALLLGDSALYLCASSPGLGEQFFGPGTRLTVL.

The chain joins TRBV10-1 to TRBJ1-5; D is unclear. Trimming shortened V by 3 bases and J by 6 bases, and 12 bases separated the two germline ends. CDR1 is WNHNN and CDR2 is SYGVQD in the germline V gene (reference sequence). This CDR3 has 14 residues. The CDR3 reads CASSDGREPQPQHF. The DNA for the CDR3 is TGCGCCAGCAGTGACGGCCGGGAGCCTCAGCCCCAGCATTTT.

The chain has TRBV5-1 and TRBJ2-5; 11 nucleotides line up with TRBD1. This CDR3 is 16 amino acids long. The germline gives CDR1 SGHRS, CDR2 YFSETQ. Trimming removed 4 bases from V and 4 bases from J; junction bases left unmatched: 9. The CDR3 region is CASSKSGTGGGETQYF. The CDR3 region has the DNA TGCGCCAGCAGCAAATCCGGGACAGGGGGAGGAGAGACCCAGTACTTC.

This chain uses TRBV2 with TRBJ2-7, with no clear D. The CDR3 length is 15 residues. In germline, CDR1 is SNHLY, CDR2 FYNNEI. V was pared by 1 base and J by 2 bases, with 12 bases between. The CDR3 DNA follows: TGTGCCAGCAGTGAAGTGGGATTCGTGGCCTACGAGCAGTACTTC. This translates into CASSEVGFVAYEQYF.

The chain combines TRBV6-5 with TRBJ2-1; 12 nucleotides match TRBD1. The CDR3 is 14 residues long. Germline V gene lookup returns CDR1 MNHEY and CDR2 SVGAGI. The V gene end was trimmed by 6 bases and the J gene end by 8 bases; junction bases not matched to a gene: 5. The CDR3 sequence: CASRGTGGFHEQFF. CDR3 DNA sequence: TGTGCCAGCAGGGGGACAGGGGGCTTTCATGAGCAGTTCTTC.

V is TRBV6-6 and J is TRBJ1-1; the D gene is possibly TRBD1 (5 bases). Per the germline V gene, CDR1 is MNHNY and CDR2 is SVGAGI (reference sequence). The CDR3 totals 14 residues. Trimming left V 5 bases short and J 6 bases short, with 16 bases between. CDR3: CASSPQGRSPEAFF. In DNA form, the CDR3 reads TGTGCCAGCAGTCCCCAGGGACGAAGCCCTGAAGCTTTCTTT.

Here the CDR3 DNA reads TGTGCCAGCACCTCGGGGGGGACAGCTAATGAAAAACTGTTTTTT. It encodes CASTSGGTANEKLFF. The gene calls are TRBV28 and TRBJ1-4; 7 positions match TRBD1. After removal of 7 bases from V and 3 bases from J, the junction contained 8 bases not matched to a gene. The germline gives CDR1 MDHEN, CDR2 SYDVKM. CDR3 length: 15 amino acids.

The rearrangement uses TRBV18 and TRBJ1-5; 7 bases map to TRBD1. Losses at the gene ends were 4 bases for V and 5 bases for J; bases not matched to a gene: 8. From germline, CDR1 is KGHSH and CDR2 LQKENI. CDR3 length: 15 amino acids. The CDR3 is CASSHSSRGDQPQHF. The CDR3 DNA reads TGTGCCAGCTCACATTCTAGCAGGGGGGATCAGCCCCAGCATTTT.

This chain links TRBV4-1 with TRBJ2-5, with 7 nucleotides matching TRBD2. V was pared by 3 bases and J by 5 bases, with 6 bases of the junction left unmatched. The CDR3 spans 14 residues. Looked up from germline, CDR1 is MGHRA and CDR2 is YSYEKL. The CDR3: CASSQAGAGETQYF. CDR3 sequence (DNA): TGCGCCAGCAGCCAGGCGGGAGCGGGGGAGACCCAGTACTTC.